The next 4 T cell receptor beta chains were all read from a single sample in a study of tumor and adjacent non-tumor tissue in lung cancer. The library came from three nested PCR rounds adapted from ARM-PCR protocols. Each CDR3 protein is one row after TCRdb ran MiXCR on the multiplex PCR reads. The repertoire includes over 110,000 distinct CDR3 sequences, 60% to 70% of them detected once, and 18% sits in the top ten. No cell sorting was done before RNA was extracted from the tissue. Sequences were obtained from lung tumor tissue. All receptors derive from a man between 60 and 70 years old with small cell lung cancer.

A remark on this clonotype: This CDR3 fails to terminate in the conserved phenylalanine or tryptophan, so it likely reflects a read error. The rearrangement joins TRBV12-5 to TRBJ2-3; TRBD1 matches 7 bases. CDR1 LGHNT and CDR2 FRNRAP come from the germline V gene. This CDR3 has 13 residues. The CDR3 nucleotides are TGTGCTTGTGGGTGGGACAGCACAGATATGCAGTATTTA. Its translation: CACGWDSTDMQYL.

As concerns this clonotype: One end of the junction is discordant with germline, which a read error may explain. The chain joins TRBV4-1 to TRBJ2-7; a weak D match, TRBD2 (6 bases). Germline V CDR1 and CDR2: MGHRA, YSYEKL. This CDR3 has 15 residues. The DNA for the CDR3 is TGTGCCAGCAGATCAGCTTCTAGCGACTCCTACGGGCAGTACTTC. Its protein product is CASRSASSDSYGQYF.

The chain combines TRBV11-3 with TRBJ2-7, with D unclear. This CDR3 is built from 14 residues. Germline values: CDR1 SGHNT, CDR2 YENEEA. V was trimmed by 5 bases and J by 3 bases, leaving 14 bases between them. This chain's CDR3 is CASSTPDNFYEQYF. The CDR3 region has the DNA TGTGCCAGCAGCACACCCGACAATTTCTACGAGCAGTACTTC.

This clonotype was detected only once. The chain carries TRBV6-1 and TRBJ2-3; the D call may be TRBD1 or TRBD2 (5 bases each). This CDR3 is built from 16 residues. CDR1 and CDR2 from the germline V gene are MNHNS and SASEGT. CDR3 region: CDDSVGRGRGTDTQYF. For the CDR3, the DNA is TGTGACGACAGTGTAGGCCGGGGTCGCGGCACAGATACGCAGTATTTT.